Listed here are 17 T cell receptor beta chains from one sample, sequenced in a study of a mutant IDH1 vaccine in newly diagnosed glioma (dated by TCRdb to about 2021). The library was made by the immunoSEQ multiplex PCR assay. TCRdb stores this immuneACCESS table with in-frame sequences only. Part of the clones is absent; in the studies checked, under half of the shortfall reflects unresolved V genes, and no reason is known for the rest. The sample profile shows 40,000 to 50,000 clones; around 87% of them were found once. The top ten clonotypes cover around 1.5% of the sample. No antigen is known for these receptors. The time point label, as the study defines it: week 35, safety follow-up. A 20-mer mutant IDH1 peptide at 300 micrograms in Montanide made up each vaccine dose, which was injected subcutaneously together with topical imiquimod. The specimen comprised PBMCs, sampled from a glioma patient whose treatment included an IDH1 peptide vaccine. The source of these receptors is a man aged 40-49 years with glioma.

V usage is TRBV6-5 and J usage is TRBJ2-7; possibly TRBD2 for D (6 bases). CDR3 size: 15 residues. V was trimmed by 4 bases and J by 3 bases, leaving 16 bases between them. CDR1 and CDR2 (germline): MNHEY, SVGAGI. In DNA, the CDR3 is TGTGCCAGCAGTTTGAGGCGGGACGGGGGCTACGAGCAGTACGTC. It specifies CASSLRRDGGYEQYV.

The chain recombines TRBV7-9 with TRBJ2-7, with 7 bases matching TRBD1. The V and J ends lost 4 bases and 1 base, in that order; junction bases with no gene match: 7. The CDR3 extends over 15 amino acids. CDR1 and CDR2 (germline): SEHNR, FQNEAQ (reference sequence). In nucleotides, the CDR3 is TGTGCCAGCAGCTCCTCCGGGACAGTATCCTACGAGCAGTACTTC. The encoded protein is CASSSSGTVSYEQYF.

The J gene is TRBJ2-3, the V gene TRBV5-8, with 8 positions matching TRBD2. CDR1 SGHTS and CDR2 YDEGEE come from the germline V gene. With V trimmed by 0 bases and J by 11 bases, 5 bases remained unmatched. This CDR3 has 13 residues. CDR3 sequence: CASSLVLAGLQYF. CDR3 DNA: TGTGCCAGCAGCTTGGTATTAGCGGGGTTGCAGTATTTT.

CDR3 nucleotides: TGTGCCAGCAGCTTAGATAGGGCGGGGGAGCCCCCGGGGGAGCTGTTTTTT. Protein sequence: CASSLDRAGEPPGELFF. J is TRBJ2-2 and V is TRBV7-3; 7 bases are shared with TRBD2. The germline gives CDR1 SGHTA, CDR2 FQGTGA. The CDR3 totals 17 residues. The trim removed 2 bases at V and 8 bases at J, leaving 14 bases unmatched.

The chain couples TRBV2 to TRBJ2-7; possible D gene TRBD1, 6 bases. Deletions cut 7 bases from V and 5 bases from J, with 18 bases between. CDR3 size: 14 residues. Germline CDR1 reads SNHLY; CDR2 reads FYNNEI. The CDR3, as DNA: TGTGCCAGCACCAAAACAGGGAAAGGCAACGAGCAGTACTTC. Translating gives CASTKTGKGNEQYF. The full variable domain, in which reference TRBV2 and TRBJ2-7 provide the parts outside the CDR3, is EPEVTQTPSHQVTQMGQEVILRCVPISNHLYFYWYRQILGQKVEFLVSFYNNEISEKSEIFDDQFSVERPDGSNFTLKIRSTKLEDSAMYFCASTKTGKGNEQYFGPGTRLTVT.

CDR3 protein: CASRSTASGRSEQYF. DNA for the CDR3: TGTGCCAGCAGATCTACGGCTAGCGGGAGAAGCGAGCAGTACTTC. The chain combines TRBV27 with TRBJ2-7, with 10 bases aligning to TRBD2. With V trimmed by 6 bases and J by 6 bases, 11 bases remained unmatched. The CDR3 runs to 15 residues. CDR1 and CDR2 from the germline V gene are MNHEY and SMNVEV (reference sequence).

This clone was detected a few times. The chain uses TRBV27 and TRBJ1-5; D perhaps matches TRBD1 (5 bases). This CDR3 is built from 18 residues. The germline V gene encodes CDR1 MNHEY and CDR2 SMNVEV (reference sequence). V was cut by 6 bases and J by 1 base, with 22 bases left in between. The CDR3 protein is CASRPLGGGSYSNQPQHF. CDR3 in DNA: TGTGCCAGCAGGCCCCTCGGGGGGGGGTCTTACAGCAATCAGCCCCAGCATTTT.

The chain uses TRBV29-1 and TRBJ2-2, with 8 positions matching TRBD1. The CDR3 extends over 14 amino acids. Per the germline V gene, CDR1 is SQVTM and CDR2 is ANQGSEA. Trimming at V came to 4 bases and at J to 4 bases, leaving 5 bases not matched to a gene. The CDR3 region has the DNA TGCAGCGTTGGTGTACAGGGGGTCACCGGGGAGCTGTTTTTT. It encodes CSVGVQGVTGELFF.

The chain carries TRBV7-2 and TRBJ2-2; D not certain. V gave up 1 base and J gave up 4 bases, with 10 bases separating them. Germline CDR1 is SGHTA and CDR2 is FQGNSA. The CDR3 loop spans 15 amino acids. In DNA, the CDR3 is TGTGCCAGCAGCTTAGTGGACCTCAGCACCGGGGAGCTGTTTTTT. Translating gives CASSLVDLSTGELFF.

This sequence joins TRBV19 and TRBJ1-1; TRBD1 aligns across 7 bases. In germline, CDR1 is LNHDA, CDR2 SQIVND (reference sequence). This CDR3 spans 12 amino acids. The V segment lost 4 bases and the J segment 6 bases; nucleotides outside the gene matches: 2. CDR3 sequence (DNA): TGTGCCAGTAGTACCGGACAGGCTGAAGCTTTCTTT. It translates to CASSTGQAEAFF.

The CDR3 sequence is CSARQGSQPQHF. CDR3 in DNA: TGCAGCGCAAGACAGGGGAGTCAGCCCCAGCATTTT. This chain joins TRBV29-1 and TRBJ1-5; 8 positions agree with TRBD1. The CDR3 runs to 12 residues. Losses at the gene ends were 7 bases for V and 6 bases for J; bases not matched to a gene: 5. CDR1 is SQVTM, CDR2 ANQGSEA, per germline.

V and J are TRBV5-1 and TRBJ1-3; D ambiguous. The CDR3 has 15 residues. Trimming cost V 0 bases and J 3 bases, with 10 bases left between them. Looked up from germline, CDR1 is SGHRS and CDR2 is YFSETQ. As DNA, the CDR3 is TGCGCCAGCAGCTTGGCCGGCGGTGGTGGAAACACCATATATTTT. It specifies CASSLAGGGGNTIYF.

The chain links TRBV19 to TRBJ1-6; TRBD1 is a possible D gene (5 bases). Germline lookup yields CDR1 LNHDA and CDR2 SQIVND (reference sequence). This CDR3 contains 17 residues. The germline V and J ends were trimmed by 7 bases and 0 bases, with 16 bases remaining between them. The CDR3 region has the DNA TGTGCCAGTACTCATAACGGCGGGGGCTCCTATAATTCACCCCTCCACTTT. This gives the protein CASTHNGGGSYNSPLHF.

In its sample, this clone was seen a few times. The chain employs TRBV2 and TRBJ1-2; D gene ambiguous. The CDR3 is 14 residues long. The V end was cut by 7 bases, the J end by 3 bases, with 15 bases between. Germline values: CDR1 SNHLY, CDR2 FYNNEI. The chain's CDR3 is CASTGRPVYYGYTF. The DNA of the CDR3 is TGTGCCAGCACCGGACGGCCGGTCTACTATGGCTACACCTTC.

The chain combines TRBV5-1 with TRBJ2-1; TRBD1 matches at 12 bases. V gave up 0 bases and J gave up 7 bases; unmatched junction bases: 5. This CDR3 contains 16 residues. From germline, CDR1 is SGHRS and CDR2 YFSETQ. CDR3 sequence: CASSLGDRGLRNEQFF. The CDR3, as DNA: TGCGCCAGCAGCTTGGGGGACAGGGGGCTTAGAAATGAGCAGTTCTTC.

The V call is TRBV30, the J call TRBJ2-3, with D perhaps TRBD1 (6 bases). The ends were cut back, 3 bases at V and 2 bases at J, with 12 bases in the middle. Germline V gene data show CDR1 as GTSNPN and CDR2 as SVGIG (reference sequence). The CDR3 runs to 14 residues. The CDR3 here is CAWRGAGFTDTQYF. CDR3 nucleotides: TGTGCCTGGAGGGGGGCAGGTTTCACAGATACGCAGTATTTT.

CDR3 coding DNA: TGCGCCAGCAGCTTGGCCTTGTTCGGGGCCGGGGAGCTGTTTTTT. It encodes CASSLALFGAGELFF. The V gene is TRBV5-1, the J gene TRBJ2-2; possible D gene TRBD2, 5 bases. Germline V gene sequence: CDR1 SGHRS, CDR2 YFSETQ. Trimming removed 0 bases at V and 6 bases at J, with 12 bases between. The CDR3 consists of 15 residues.